These 32 T cell receptor beta chains share one sample of origin, sequenced in a study of molecular identifiers for immune sequencing clone quantification. Each CDR3 protein gets one entry after TCRdb re-called the PCR reads with MiXCR. Here the sample spans under 800,000 distinct CDR3 sequences, around 25% being singletons. The sample comprised naive CD8+ T cells from blood, with Jurkat cell RNA spiked in. Subset specified: FACS-sorted CD8+CD4-CCR7+CD45RA+ naive T cells. Receptors were obtained from a human donor in good health. Some libraries in this study had Jurkat cell RNA spiked in.

Many counts were recorded for this clonotype. V and J are TRBV12-3 or TRBV12-4 and TRBJ1-2; D ambiguous. V lost 1 base and J lost 5, with 14 bases in between. The CDR3 has 15 amino acids. The CDR3 protein is CASSLVIPQIYGYTF. CDR3 nucleotide sequence: TGTGCCAGCAGTTTAGTCATTCCCCAGATATATGGCTACACCTTC.

This clonotype was seen ten or more times. The V gene is TRBV7-6, the J gene TRBJ2-3; TRBD2 agrees at 11 bases. The CDR3 consists of 21 residues. The germline V gene has CDR1 SGHVS and CDR2 FNYEAQ. The V segment lost 1 base and the J segment 0 bases; nucleotides outside the gene matches: 15. The CDR3 sequence: CASSLDWATGTSGASTDTQYF. As DNA, the CDR3 is TGTGCCAGCAGCTTAGATTGGGCAACTGGGACTAGCGGAGCTAGCACAGATACGCAGTATTTT.

Many counts were recorded for this clonotype. The CDR3, as DNA: TGCGCCAGCAGCGGCGGGTTTTACGAGCAGTACTTC. Amino acids: CASSGGFYEQYF. The rearrangement links TRBV5-1 to TRBJ2-7, with D possibly matching TRBD2 (5 bases). This CDR3 contains 12 residues. Germline values: CDR1 SGHRS, CDR2 YFSETQ. V lost 4 bases and J lost 4, with 9 bases in between.

This clonotype was seen a few times. The chain is built from TRBV16 and TRBJ2-2, with a possible D match to TRBD1 (6 bases). Germline lookup yields CDR1 KGHSY and CDR2 FQNENV. The CDR3 is 18 amino acids. V lost 9 bases and J 2 bases, leaving 25 bases between the germline ends. DNA for the CDR3: TGTGCCAGTCAATACCTACAGGGCTGGAATGTCAACACCGGGGAGCTGTTTTTT. Translated: CASQYLQGWNVNTGELFF.

To note about this clonotype: This may be a read error, as it is one base from a much larger clone. This chain joins TRBV20-1 and TRBJ2-7; the D gene is possibly TRBD2 (7 bases). From germline, CDR1 is DFQATT and CDR2 SNEGSKA (reference sequence). CDR3 size: 14 residues. CDR3 coding DNA: TGCGGTGCTAGGGGGGGTGAACGTCCCGACGAGCAGTACTTC. It specifies CGARGGERPDEQYF.

Concerning this clonotype itself: Since a much larger clone is just one base distant, this may be a read error. The V gene is TRBV4-3, the J gene TRBJ1-4; D gene ambiguous. CDR3 length equals 15 residues. The germline V gene has CDR1 LGHNA and CDR2 YSLEER. The DNA for the CDR3 is TGCGCCAGCAGCCAAGGGTTCGGGGTAACTGAAGAACTGTTTTTT. Its translation is CASSQGFGVTEELFF.

This clonotype was observed a few times. The chain couples TRBV7-9 to TRBJ2-7; possibly TRBD1 for D (6 bases). The germline V gene encodes CDR1 SEHNR and CDR2 FQNEAQ (reference sequence). V was cut by 6 bases and J by 3 bases, with 9 bases left in between. This CDR3 spans 12 amino acids. This CDR3 reads CASRQGFYEQYF. CDR3 sequence (DNA): TGTGCCAGCAGACAGGGATTCTACGAGCAGTACTTC.

Remarks on this clonotype: A much larger clone lies one base from this, so it may be a read error. The chain is built from TRBV5-1 and TRBJ2-7, with D tentatively TRBD1 or TRBD2 (5 bases each). The CDR3 runs to 14 residues. The germline V gene has CDR1 SGHRS and CDR2 YFSETQ. With 6 bases removed from V and 5 bases from J, the gap between germline ends came to 18 bases. Written as DNA, the CDR3 is TGCGCCAGCAACTTTCCAGGGACGAGTAACGAGCAGTACTTC. Translated, it gives CASNFPGTSNEQYF.

The genes are TRBV27 and TRBJ2-7, with TRBD1 matching over 8 bases. There are 13 residues in the CDR3. V shed 6 bases, J shed 5 bases, and the junction held 6 bases outside the gene matches. Germline assignment: CDR1 MNHEY and CDR2 SMNVEV (reference sequence). Written as DNA, the CDR3 is TGTGCCAGCAGAGACGCGACAGGGGACGAGCAGTACTTC. Translating gives CASRDATGDEQYF.

This clonotype showed up many times. V usage is TRBV5-6 and J usage is TRBJ2-7, with 13 bases that match TRBD2. The CDR3 has 15 amino acids. CDR1 is SGHDT and CDR2 is YYEEEE in the germline V gene. V dropped 0 bases and J dropped 6; count of bases not matched to a gene: 3. The DNA for the CDR3 is TGTGCCAGCAGCTTGGGGACTAGCGGGGGACCCGAGCAGTACTTC. It specifies CASSLGTSGGPEQYF.

This clonotype was observed many times. The chain joins TRBV2 to TRBJ2-5, with TRBD2 matching over 12 bases. The trim removed 4 bases at V and 1 base at J, leaving 1 base unmatched. From germline, CDR1 is SNHLY and CDR2 FYNNEI. The CDR3 contains 15 residues. The CDR3 DNA follows: TGTGCCAGCAGTGGACTAGCGGGGGCCCAAGAGACCCAGTACTTC. Translating it yields CASSGLAGAQETQYF.

This clonotype showed up many times. The chain employs TRBV4-3 and TRBJ2-7; 8 nucleotides align to TRBD1. CDR3 size: 18 residues. The ends lost 0 bases at V and 0 bases at J; junction bases unmatched: 10. CDR1 is LGHNA and CDR2 is YSLEER in the germline V gene. The CDR3 here is CASSQDRAQGQASYEQYF. CDR3 DNA sequence: TGCGCCAGCAGCCAAGACAGGGCGCAGGGACAGGCCTCCTACGAGCAGTACTTC.

This clonotype was seen a handful of times. V usage is TRBV7-2 and J usage is TRBJ1-3; D is perhaps TRBD1 (6 bases). This CDR3 comprises 15 residues. With 5 bases removed from V and 2 bases from J, the gap between germline ends came to 13 bases. Germline V lookup: CDR1 SGHTA, CDR2 FQGNSA. The DNA of the CDR3 is TGTGCCAGCAGCCCAAAGGGGGGTGCTGGAAACACCATATATTTT. Its protein product is CASSPKGGAGNTIYF.

V gene TRBV4-3 combines with J gene TRBJ1-6; 7 bases are shared with TRBD1. Germline V gene sequence: CDR1 LGHNA, CDR2 YSLEER. V shed 7 bases, J shed 9 bases, and the junction held 12 bases outside the gene matches. CDR3 length: 15 amino acids. CDR3 in amino acids: CASTPWTGFGSPLHF. CDR3 bases: TGCGCCAGCACACCCTGGACAGGTTTTGGTTCACCCCTCCACTTT.

About this clonotype: A read error may be the cause here, since a much bigger clone is one base away. This chain joins TRBV10-2 and TRBJ2-3; D is unresolved. The V end was cut by 0 bases, the J end by 0 bases, with 7 bases between. The CDR3 has 15 residues. Germline CDR1 is WSHSY and CDR2 is SAAADI. The CDR3 DNA sequence: TGCGCCAGCAGTGAGTCTTACTCTAGCACAGATACGCAGTATTTT. It yields the protein CASSESYSSTDTQYF.

In regard to this clonotype: A much bigger clone sits one base away, suggesting this may be a read error. The J gene is TRBJ1-1, the V gene TRBV28; 7 nucleotides agree with TRBD1. The germline V gene encodes CDR1 MDHEN and CDR2 SYDVKM. The CDR3 contains 15 residues. CDR3 protein: CASSLLTGVTTEASF. For the CDR3, the DNA is TGTGCCAGCAGTTTACTTACAGGGGTCACCACTGAAGCTTCCTTT.

V gene TRBV12-3 or TRBV12-4 combines with J gene TRBJ2-2; unclear D gene. The CDR3 consists of 13 residues. Trimming pared 4 bases from V and 5 bases from J, leaving 8 bases between. The CDR3 reads CASSSGLTGELFF. In DNA form, the CDR3 reads TGTGCCAGCAGTTCCGGGTTGACCGGGGAGCTGTTTTTT.

This clonotype was counted between two and nine times. The chain employs TRBV19 and TRBJ1-1, with 7 bases fitting TRBD1. Trimming cost V 5 bases and J 6 bases; bases outside gene matches: 18. The CDR3 contains 17 residues. Germline CDR1 is LNHDA and CDR2 is SQIVND (reference sequence). CDR3 amino acids: CASSDQGVRQMGAEAFF. CDR3 in DNA: TGTGCCAGTAGTGACCAGGGGGTGAGGCAAATGGGCGCTGAAGCTTTCTTT.

This clonotype was observed a few times. The rearrangement links TRBV7-9 to TRBJ2-1, with D perhaps matching TRBD2 (6 bases). CDR1 and CDR2 from the germline V gene are SEHNR and FQNEAQ (reference sequence). This CDR3 spans 15 amino acids. V lost 0 bases, J lost 8 bases, and 14 bases lay in between. CDR3 coding DNA: TGTGCCAGCAGCTTAGCTTACGGAGGGGTCCATGAGCAGTTCTTC. Translating it yields CASSLAYGGVHEQFF.

This clonotype appeared many times. The chain employs TRBV20-1 and TRBJ2-3; TRBD2 matches at 12 bases. Germline CDR1 reads DFQATT; CDR2 reads SNEGSKA (reference sequence). J lost 4 bases, V lost 3 bases, and 5 bases had no gene match. This CDR3 spans 15 amino acids. The DNA of the CDR3 is TGCAGTGCTAGTTCCCTAGCGGGAGGGCCAGATACGCAGTATTTT. Translated, it gives CSASSLAGGPDTQYF.

The chain links TRBV4-3 to TRBJ1-4, with TRBD1 identical over 7 bases. The J segment lost 6 bases and the V segment lost 3 bases, leaving 4 bases of the junction unmatched. Germline-derived CDR1 and CDR2 are LGHNA and YSLEER. This CDR3 region has 14 residues. CDR3 sequence: CASSHAGQDEKLFF. DNA of the CDR3: TGCGCCAGCAGCCACGCAGGACAGGATGAAAAACTGTTTTTT.

The CDR3 nucleotides read TGCAGTGCTAGAGATCTCCCCCGATACTATGGCTACACCTTC. It translates to CSARDLPRYYGYTF. The chain combines TRBV20-1 with TRBJ1-2; unclear D gene. The V end was cut by 0 bases, the J end by 3 bases, with 11 bases between. Germline V lookup: CDR1 DFQATT, CDR2 SNEGSKA (reference sequence). The CDR3 runs 14 residues.

In this sample, this clonotype turned up many times. V gene TRBV7-8 combines with J gene TRBJ2-2, with a weak D call TRBD1 (6 bases). Trimming left V 5 bases short and J 0 bases short, with 13 bases between. The CDR3 runs 16 residues. Germline V CDR1 and CDR2: SGHVS, FQNEAQ. The CDR3 sequence: CASSKDRLPNTGELFF. CDR3 in DNA: TGTGCCAGCAGCAAGGACAGATTACCGAACACCGGGGAGCTGTTTTTT.

This clonotype has only a few counts. The chain is built from TRBV3-1 and TRBJ1-1; tentative D call: TRBD1 (5 bases). Germline CDR1 is LGHDT and CDR2 is YNNKEL (reference sequence). The CDR3 extends over 11 amino acids. Trimming pared 6 bases from V and 10 bases from J, leaving 12 bases between. The CDR3 region has the DNA TGTGCCAGCAGGTACGGGACCAGAGCTTTCTTT. It codes for CASRYGTRAFF.

There are a few counts of this clonotype. The chain employs TRBV19 and TRBJ2-1; tentatively, D is TRBD1 or TRBD2 (6 bases each). There are 16 residues in the CDR3. In germline, CDR1 is LNHDA, CDR2 SQIVND (reference sequence). The V and J ends lost 1 base and 6 bases respectively, with 16 bases between them. The CDR3 nucleotides read TGTGCCAGTAGTATAGGTTACAGGGAGGCAGGCAATGAGCAGTTCTTC. This translates into CASSIGYREAGNEQFF.

The rearrangement joins TRBV30 to TRBJ1-3; D not resolved. The CDR3 runs 12 residues. V gave up 3 bases and J gave up 4 bases, with 7 bases separating them. Germline lookup yields CDR1 GTSNPN and CDR2 SVGIG (reference sequence). This chain's CDR3 is CAWRQLGNTIYF. CDR3 nucleotide sequence: TGTGCCTGGAGGCAGCTGGGAAACACCATATATTTT.

This clonotype turned up a few times. The rearrangement links TRBV11-1 to TRBJ2-7, with 10 bases that match TRBD2. The germline gives CDR1 SGHAT, CDR2 FQDESV (reference sequence). Trimming at V came to 5 bases and at J to 2 bases, leaving 6 bases not matched to a gene. The CDR3 loop spans 15 amino acids. For the CDR3, the DNA is TGTGCCAGCAGCGCACTAGCGGGGATCACCTACGAGCAGTACTTC. As protein: CASSALAGITYEQYF.

There are many counts of this clonotype. This chain joins TRBV12-3 or TRBV12-4 and TRBJ1-4; 7 bases are a match to TRBD1. After removal of 6 bases from V and 3 bases from J, the junction contained 10 bases not matched to a gene. There are 16 residues in the CDR3. CDR3 protein: CASSSLGGQPNEKLFF. The CDR3 region has the DNA TGTGCCAGCAGCTCCCTGGGGGGACAGCCTAATGAAAAACTGTTTTTT.

This clonotype was recorded many times. The gene calls are TRBV19 and TRBJ2-3; TRBD2 might be the D (6 bases). The ends were cut back, 3 bases at V and 2 bases at J, with 24 bases in the middle. Germline loops: CDR1 LNHDA, CDR2 SQIVND (reference sequence). The CDR3 consists of 19 residues. The CDR3 spells CASSIRETELATFTDTQYF. In DNA, the CDR3 is TGTGCCAGTAGTATCCGGGAGACTGAGCTAGCGACGTTCACAGATACGCAGTATTTT.

Regarding this clonotype: A single base separates this from a much larger clone, so it may be a read error. No conserved phenylalanine or tryptophan is present at the end of the CDR3, so a read error is the likely explanation. The V call is TRBV5-1, the J call TRBJ1-5; D call uncertain. Germline assignment: CDR1 SGHRS and CDR2 YFSETQ. The CDR3 length is 15 residues. Trimming removed 1 base at V and 5 bases at J, with 13 bases between. DNA for the CDR3: TGCGCCAGCAGCTTGTCGTGGGGAGGAGATCAGCCCCAGCATATT. It codes for CASSLSWGGDQPQHI.

The chain combines TRBV19 with TRBJ1-1, with D uncertain. CDR1 is LNHDA and CDR2 is SQIVND in the germline V gene (reference sequence). V lost 7 bases and J 6 bases, leaving 9 bases between the germline ends. The CDR3 consists of 11 residues. CDR3 bases: TGTGCCAGTACCACGGCCGCTGAAGCTTTCTTT. Translating it yields CASTTAAEAFF.

This clonotype was seen only a few times. This rearrangement joins TRBV13 to TRBJ2-3, with 7 bases fitting TRBD2. J lost 2 bases, V lost 3 bases, and 8 bases had no gene match. CDR1 PRHDT and CDR2 FYEKMQ come from the germline V gene (reference sequence). CDR3 length equals 16 residues. The CDR3 DNA reads as TGTGCCAGCAGCTTTGGGACTAAACCCAACACAGATACGCAGTATTTT. Translation gives CASSFGTKPNTDTQYF.